The TCR beta chain described here comes from a study of T cell responses to AZD1222 COVID-19 vaccine (dated by TCRdb to the early 2020s). Broadly, across the study: AZD1222 recipients with second doses at about 4 weeks or about 12 weeks were pooled, because spike-specific TCR depth and breadth did not differ between schedules. Trial participants were enrolled into age subgroups of 18-55, 56-69 and 70-plus years, which contained about 150, 27 and 61 TCR-sequenced participants, respectively. A total of 233 trial participants underwent TCR sequencing, of whom some 210 received two doses of AZD1222 and some 26 received two doses of the MenACWY control vaccine. The paper's findings and limits, for the study overall: Because no day 14 peak-response samples were available, the repertoires could be characterized only after the peak T cell response. The whole spike protein was spanned by vaccine-associated CD4 TCRs, and dominant responses were seen in regions 160-218 and 743-854. Nearly half of unique spike-specific TCRs reportedly recognized epitopes outside regions mutated in the B.1.351 and B.1.1.7 variants. Participants were mostly white British and included more females than males, and it was suggested by the authors that clonal diversity may have been underestimated. A significant rise in spike-specific TCR breadth and depth was observed after two AZD1222 doses relative to day 0 and relative to MenACWY recipients. The 56-69-year group was small, and its depth increase did not reach significance, likely because of low power. Only 5 to 7 AZD1222 recipients were SARS-CoV-2 seropositive at baseline, limiting conclusions about previously exposed vaccinees.

On this clone: No antigen is known for it. No base-level quality is on record; no much larger clone is a single base apart.

The CDR3 regions of human TCRbeta chains were analyzed by immunosequencing. In the authors' own workflow: TCRs in the repertoires were compared against a reference library of SARS-CoV-2-specific TCRs that had been generated with the MIRA antigen-specificity platform. Breadth was defined as the fraction of unique TCRs that were SARS-CoV-2-associated. Depth was defined as the fraction of total T cells that were SARS-CoV-2-associated. Each spike-specific TCR was assigned to its reactive spike region and to a CD4 or CD8 class using the MIRA data. Log10-transformed breadth and depth values were compared by one-way ANOVA with Sidak's multiple comparisons tests. TCRdb re-hosts the immuneACCESS table, in-frame sequences only. Its copies lack some clones; in the studies checked, an unresolved V gene accounts for under half of them, and the cause for the rest is not known. V and J calls plus clone size are reproduced from that table; the DNA served to infer D and trimming. Within this sample are 160,000 or so clones, with approximately 92% of them counted one time only. The ten top clones hold 2.6% of the sample.

What the time point label conveys for this sample: baseline before first vaccination. Vaccinee samples were obtained from the UK trials COV001 and COV002, which included a single-blind randomized controlled phase 2/3 trial of AZD1222 (ChAdOx1 nCoV-19) in healthy adults. Trial participant PBMC samples were collected at day 0 and day 28 after the second dose for TCRbeta chain sequencing. From the cysteine up to the phenylalanine, the CDR3 has a length of 15 residues. Left in the record is the CDR3 DNA by itself, 45 bases read in frame from the first base. Trimming accounts for 0 bases at V and 8 bases at J, while the number of junction bases matched to no gene is 8. Via the germline V gene (reference sequence), CDR1 is MNHEY and CDR2 SMNVEV.

The material was peripheral blood, obtained on day 0 of AZD1222 vaccination. The chain employs TRBV27 and TRBJ1-2, with 8 bases aligning to TRBD1. The receptor's source is an adult in good health. The CDR3 protein: CASSLSPQGVWGYTF. The nucleotide sequence is TGTGCCAGCAGTTTATCGCCACAGGGGGTGTGGGGCTACACCTTC.